This TCR beta chain appears in the sequencing data of a study of T cell responses to AZD1222 COVID-19 vaccine. Study results and caveats: Vaccination with two AZD1222 doses was followed by a rise in Spike-specific TCR breadth and depth.

In the case of this clone: Its antigen is not identified.

CDR1 and CDR2 (germline): MNHEY, SVGAGI. V lost 4 bases and J lost 8; bases outside the gene matches: 7. CDR3 length equals 13 residues. The repertoire was sequenced with immunoSEQ multiplex PCR; TCRdb's copy has only in-frame clones and lacks some. The sample gives more than 40,000 clones, about nine tenths of which show up once; 30% to 45% is in the top ten. The sequence came from an adult who received the AZD1222 COVID-19 vaccine. Sequenced material: peripheral blood, taken 28 days after the second AZD1222 dose. V is TRBV6-5 and J is TRBJ1-2; 7 bases map to TRBD1. The CDR3 sequence: CASSFPQGGGYTF. The CDR3, as DNA: TGTGCCAGCAGTTTCCCCCAGGGGGGGGGCTACACCTTC.